Below, one TCR beta chain is given with its context. Its antigen is unknown. No much larger clone is present one base from it, and per-base qualities are unavailable. TCR beta repertoires were profiled from peripheral blood of 13 young patients with multiple sclerosis to demonstrate the VDJtools post-analysis software. The multiple sclerosis patients were children and adolescents ranging in age from about 6 to 16 years. The V end loses 3 bases and the J end loses 7 bases, and a stretch of 12 bases separates them. According to the germline V gene, CDR1 reads SGHVS and CDR2 reads FNYEAQ. Including the terminal cysteine and phenylalanine, the CDR3 comprises 13 residues. The only DNA kept is the CDR3, 39 bases in frame from the first base. The data originate from a study of post-analysis software for immune sequencing data (dated by TCRdb to the mid-2010s). For context, the study as a whole: Relapsing-remitting, secondary progressive and progressive-relapsing multiple sclerosis were recorded as disease courses, and subtype annotation was lacking for some patients. The patient repertoires were compared against 11 previously published healthy control repertoires obtained from donors aged about 6 to 28 years. A subset of samples was prepared in parallel using single-end sample barcoding, then pooled and co-amplified after Illumina adapter ligation. Findings and caveats that apply to the study as a whole: Multiple sclerosis patients had significantly lower normalized Chao1 diversity than controls, a result that suggests substantial peripheral T-cell clonal expansion. Significantly higher frequencies in patients than in controls were found for several TRBV segments, including TRBV5-6, TRBV5-1 and TRBV20-1. The control group was slightly older than the multiple sclerosis patient group. Direct clustering with F measure revealed strong co-clustering of samples prepared in the same batch, which led to a batch-effect correction.

Receptor libraries were prepared by PCR. The instrument given in TCRdb is Illumina HiSeq 2500. Unique molecular identifiers were incorporated into TCR beta cDNA libraries to reduce PCR and sequencing biases. Every 1 to 10 million input T cells yielded approximately 500,000 cDNA molecules, meaning each molecule approximated one T cell. The patient libraries were prepared and sequenced with the same protocol used for the earlier healthy control dataset. Samples belonging to the same batch were prepared together, multiplexed and sequenced on a shared HiSeq lane. The study's processing was this. MIGEC handled the raw barcoded reads, throwing out single-read molecular identifier groups before consensus assembly and CDR3 extraction. VDJtools was used for post-analysis of the clonotype tables, with diversity normalized by down-sampling every dataset to the smallest sample size. In repertoire overlap clustering, CDR3 amino acid sequences, but not nucleotide sequences, were matched to correct batch-related cross-sample contamination. TCRdb applied fastp at Q25 and MiXCR to the public reads, then kept only in-frame beta chains. Every entry covers one CDR3 protein and lists the most common genes and DNA from its rows. The V and J calls, along with clone size, are taken from TCRdb and not from the paper's own processing. The sample includes fewer than 700,000 distinct CDR3 sequences, with around 47% observed a single time. The top ten clones comprise under 2% of the sample.

This sequence was found in a girl aged 5-17 years with multiple sclerosis. Source material: blood. This receptor chain uses TRBV7-6 and TRBJ1-1; the D gene assignment is ambiguous. At the DNA level, the sequence is TGTGCCAGCAGCTTTTTCAGGCCTGGTGAAGCTTTCTTT. Translated, it reads CASSFFRPGEAFF.